The source of this TCR beta chain is a study of T cell responses to AZD1222 COVID-19 vaccine. Study conclusions and caveats: As reported, nearly half of all spike-specific TCRs target variant regions that are unmutated. White British donors predominated, females outnumbered males, and clonal diversity was possibly underestimated.

Second-dose intervals near 4 or 12 weeks were combined. The assay was immunoSEQ multiplex PCR, and TCRdb's table has in-frame clones only and misses some. The sample contains about 73,000 clones, over 70% of which appear only once. Notes on this clone: Its antigen remains unknown.

The CDR3 is 17 amino acids. CDR1 and CDR2 (germline): MNHEY, SMNVEV (reference sequence). The J segment lost 3 bases and the V segment lost 0 bases, leaving 8 bases of the junction unmatched. This chain links TRBV27 with TRBJ2-7; TRBD2 agrees at 10 bases. The receptor was derived from an adult who received the AZD1222 COVID-19 vaccine. This material consisted of peripheral blood, taken 28 days after the second AZD1222 dose. The CDR3 loop is CASSLSTSGNTFYEQYF. In DNA, the CDR3 is TGTGCCAGCAGTTTATCAACTAGCGGGAACACATTCTACGAGCAGTACTTC.